This section outlines one T cell receptor (beta chain) sequence together with its context. The antigen remains undetermined. The data were produced by immunoSEQ multiplex PCR, yet TCRdb's version contains in-frame clones alone and is incomplete. Counted here are some 200,000 clones, approximately 68% occurring once; the ten biggest clones make up around an eighth. About 2 micrograms of genomic DNA, which was extracted from cryopreserved PBMCs, served as the material used for the TCR beta libraries. The sample comes from a study of cytotoxic CD8 clonotypes in ibrutinib-treated CLL. For the study at large: The study included about 11 relapsed/refractory and under 16 treatment-naive patients; 17 to 18 had IGHV unmutated disease. Findings of the study overall: Baseline levels were approached again at progression, after clonality had risen at ibrutinib response. Shared public clonotypes were rare, and on treatment they either got smaller or stayed the same.

The V gene's germline CDR1 is SNHLY and CDR2 FYNNEI. The CDR3 length is 12 residues. The TCR originated in a human donor with chronic lymphocytic leukemia. The sequencing here drew on PBMCs, taken after 24 months of ibrutinib treatment. V is TRBV2 and J is TRBJ1-2; possibly TRBD1 for D (5 bases). CDR3 sequence reads: CAGGTSNYGYTF. The CDR3, as DNA: TGTGCGGGGGGGACCTCTAACTATGGCTACACCTTC.